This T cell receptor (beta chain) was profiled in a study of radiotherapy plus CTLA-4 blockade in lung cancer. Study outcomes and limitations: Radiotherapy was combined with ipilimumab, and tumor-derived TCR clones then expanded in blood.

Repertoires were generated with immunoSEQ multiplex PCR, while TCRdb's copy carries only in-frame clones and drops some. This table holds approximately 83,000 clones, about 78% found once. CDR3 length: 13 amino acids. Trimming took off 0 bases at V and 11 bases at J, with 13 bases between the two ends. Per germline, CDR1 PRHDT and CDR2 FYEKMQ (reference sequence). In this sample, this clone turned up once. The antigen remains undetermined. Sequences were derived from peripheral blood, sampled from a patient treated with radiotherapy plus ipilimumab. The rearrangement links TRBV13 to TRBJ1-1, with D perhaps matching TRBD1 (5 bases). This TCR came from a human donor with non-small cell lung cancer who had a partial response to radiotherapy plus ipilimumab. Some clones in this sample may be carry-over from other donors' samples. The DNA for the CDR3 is TGTGCCAGCAGCTTAGGCCGGCTCGGGGGGGCTTTCTTT. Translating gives CASSLGRLGGAFF.